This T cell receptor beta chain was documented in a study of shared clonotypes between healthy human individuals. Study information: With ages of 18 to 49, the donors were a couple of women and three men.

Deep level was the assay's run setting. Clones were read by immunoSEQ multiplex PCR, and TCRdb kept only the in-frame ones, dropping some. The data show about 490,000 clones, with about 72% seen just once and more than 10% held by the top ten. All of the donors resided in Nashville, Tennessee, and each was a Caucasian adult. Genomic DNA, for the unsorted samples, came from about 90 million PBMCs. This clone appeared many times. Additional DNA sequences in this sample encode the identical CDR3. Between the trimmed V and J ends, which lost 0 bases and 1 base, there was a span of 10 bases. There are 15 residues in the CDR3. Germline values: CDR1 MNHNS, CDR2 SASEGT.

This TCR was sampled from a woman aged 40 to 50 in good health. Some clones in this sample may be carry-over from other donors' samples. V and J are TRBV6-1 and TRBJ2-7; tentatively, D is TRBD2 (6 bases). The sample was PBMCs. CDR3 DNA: TGTGCCAGCAGTGAAGCGGAGGAGGGGTCCTACGAGCAGTACTTC. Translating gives CASSEAEEGSYEQYF.